This T cell receptor beta chain came from a study of blood T cell repertoires in COVID-19. Study-wide context: Sites in the United States, Italy and Spain provided acute and convalescent COVID-19 samples. Nucleic acid was either cDNA or gDNA, and it came from T cells, B-cell-depleted T cells, or PBMCs.

Original processing notes: Amplification from reference gene primers served as the basis for estimated nucleated cell counts. Produced via immunoSEQ multiplex PCR; TCRdb's table is partial and in-frame only. V and J calls and clone size come straight from that table; D and trimming were deduced from the DNA. The profile shows 55,000 to 75,000 clones, 88% of them singletons. Deletions cut 8 bases from V and 4 bases from J, with 12 bases between. CDR1 is MNHNY, CDR2 SVGAGI, per germline (reference sequence). This CDR3 spans 14 amino acids. J is TRBJ1-6 and V is TRBV6-6, with D tentatively TRBD1 (6 bases). Material for sequencing was peripheral blood. This TCR was sampled from a human donor in a cohort sampled during active COVID-19. The CDR3: CASDQGSYNSPLHF. The CDR3 DNA sequence: TGTGCCAGCGACCAGGGGAGTTATAATTCACCCCTCCACTTT.